A selection of T cell receptor beta chains follows, all from one sample in a study of blood T cell repertoires in COVID-19. Sequencing was performed with immunoSEQ multiplex PCR; in TCRdb, only in-frame clones are kept and a portion is missing. The data show about 390,000 clones, more than 70% seen once. Input material: peripheral blood. The receptor set was obtained from a woman aged 60-70 years with COVID-19, enrolled during active disease. Each CDR3 is given with its conserved first and last residue. D genes are given only for firm matches. Rows may omit the clone size; those that give it use once, few, many or a size class.

clone_size: -; j_call: TRBJ1-2; d_call: -; v_call: TRBV2; cdr3_nt: TGTGCCAGCCACGCGGGGGGGTATGGCTACACCTTC; cdr3_aa: CASHAGGYGYTF
clone_size: -; j_call: TRBJ2-3; d_call: TRBD1; v_call: TRBV10-2; cdr3_nt: TGCGCCAGCAGACAGGGGGCGGTCACGTATACGCAGTATTTT; cdr3_aa: CASRQGAVTYTQYF
clone_size: -; j_call: TRBJ2-3; d_call: TRBD2; v_call: TRBV7-3; cdr3_nt: TGTGCCAGCAGCCCCGGACTAGCGGGTAGCACAGATACGCAGTATTTT; cdr3_aa: CASSPGLAGSTDTQYF
clone_size: -; j_call: TRBJ1-1; d_call: TRBD1; v_call: TRBV9; cdr3_nt: TGTGCCAGCAGCGGAGGGACAGGGGTGAACACTGAAGCTTTCTTT; cdr3_aa: CASSGGTGVNTEAFF
clone_size: -; j_call: TRBJ1-1; d_call: -; v_call: TRBV19; cdr3_nt: TGTGCCAGTAGTGCCTGGAGGGACTGGGACACTGAAGCTTTCTTT; cdr3_aa: CASSAWRDWDTEAFF
clone_size: -; j_call: TRBJ1-1; d_call: -; v_call: TRBV7-2; cdr3_nt: TGTGCCAGCAGCCTCGATACAGGGTTGAACACTGAAGCTTTCTTT; cdr3_aa: CASSLDTGLNTEAFF
clone_size: -; j_call: TRBJ1-6; d_call: -; v_call: TRBV23-1; cdr3_nt: TGCGCCAGCAGTCGGGCTCCGAGCTCCTATAATTCACCCCTCCACTTT; cdr3_aa: CASSRAPSSYNSPLHF
clone_size: once; j_call: TRBJ1-3; d_call: -; v_call: TRBV7-9; cdr3_nt: TGTGCCAGCAGACGTCTAGAACTCGGAAACACCATATATTTT; cdr3_aa: CASRRLELGNTIYF
clone_size: -; j_call: TRBJ2-1; d_call: -; v_call: TRBV11-2; cdr3_nt: TGTGCCAGCAGCTTAGGGGCGGGATACAATGAGCAGTTCTTC; cdr3_aa: CASSLGAGYNEQFF
clone_size: -; j_call: TRBJ2-5; d_call: TRBD2; v_call: TRBV5-5; cdr3_nt: TGTGCCAGCAGCTTGGCGTCTAGCGGGGGGGCCAGTAGGGAGACCCAGTACTTC; cdr3_aa: CASSLASSGGASRETQYF
clone_size: -; j_call: TRBJ1-3; d_call: -; v_call: TRBV6-5; cdr3_nt: TGTGCCAGCAGGATGAGCTTCTCTGGAAACACCATATATTTT; cdr3_aa: CASRMSFSGNTIYF
clone_size: -; j_call: TRBJ2-3; d_call: TRBD2; v_call: TRBV28; cdr3_nt: TGTGCCAGCAGTTTAGGCGGGGGGGCGGGGACGCAGTATTTT; cdr3_aa: CASSLGGGAGTQYF
clone_size: -; j_call: TRBJ2-3; d_call: -; v_call: TRBV3-1/TRBV3-2; cdr3_nt: TGTGCCAGCAGCCAAGGGGATGGGGGCCGCGGAGATACGCAGTATTTT; cdr3_aa: CASSQGDGGRGDTQYF
clone_size: -; j_call: TRBJ1-1; d_call: -; v_call: TRBV7-3; cdr3_nt: TGTGCCAGCAGCCTCCGGTCTTCAGGTGAAGCTTTCTTT; cdr3_aa: CASSLRSSGEAFF
clone_size: -; j_call: TRBJ1-1; d_call: -; v_call: TRBV7-3; cdr3_nt: TGTGCCAGCAGCACAAACAGGGTCACTGAAGCTTTCTTT; cdr3_aa: CASSTNRVTEAFF
clone_size: -; j_call: TRBJ1-1; d_call: -; v_call: TRBV7-8; cdr3_nt: TGTGCCACACGGACGGGAATAGTCACTGAAGCTTTCTTT; cdr3_aa: CATRTGIVTEAFF
clone_size: -; j_call: TRBJ1-1; d_call: -; v_call: TRBV3-1/TRBV3-2; cdr3_nt: TGTGCCAGCAGAGGCGGGGGGGAAGCTTTCTTT; cdr3_aa: CASRGGGEAFF
clone_size: -; j_call: TRBJ1-2; d_call: -; v_call: TRBV2; cdr3_nt: TGTGCCAGCAGGACCGCGGGCAACTATGGCTACACCTTC; cdr3_aa: CASRTAGNYGYTF
clone_size: -; j_call: TRBJ2-1; d_call: -; v_call: TRBV6-1; cdr3_nt: TGTGCCAGCAGTGAAGAAGGCAGGGCTAATGAGCAGTTCTTC; cdr3_aa: CASSEEGRANEQFF
clone_size: -; j_call: TRBJ1-4; d_call: TRBD1; v_call: TRBV3-1/TRBV3-2; cdr3_nt: TGTGCCAGCAGCCGATTTGGGGCCGGGACAGGGAAAGAAAAACTGTTTTTT; cdr3_aa: CASSRFGAGTGKEKLFF
clone_size: -; j_call: TRBJ2-5; d_call: TRBD2; v_call: TRBV3-1/TRBV3-2; cdr3_nt: TGTGCCAGCAGCCAAGTTGGGGCTAGCGGGGTCCAAGAGACCCAGTACTTC; cdr3_aa: CASSQVGASGVQETQYF
clone_size: once; j_call: TRBJ2-5; d_call: TRBD1; v_call: TRBV18; cdr3_nt: TGTGCCAGCTCACCGACAGGGGAAGAGACCCAGTACTTC; cdr3_aa: CASSPTGEETQYF
clone_size: -; j_call: TRBJ1-6; d_call: TRBD1; v_call: TRBV6-1; cdr3_nt: TGTGCCAGCAGTGACGAGGGGGCGCGACGTAATTCACCCCTCCACTTT; cdr3_aa: CASSDEGARRNSPLHF
clone_size: once; j_call: TRBJ1-1; d_call: -; v_call: TRBV28; cdr3_nt: TGTGCCAGCAGCTTTCTGAACACTGAAGCTTTCTTT; cdr3_aa: CASSFLNTEAFF
clone_size: once; j_call: TRBJ1-1; d_call: -; v_call: TRBV5-1; cdr3_nt: TGCGCCAGCAGCTTGGGGCAGGGCGTTTGGGGTGGCACTGAAGCTTTCTTT; cdr3_aa: CASSLGQGVWGGTEAFF
clone_size: -; j_call: TRBJ2-4; d_call: -; v_call: TRBV6-5; cdr3_nt: TGTGCCAGCAGCCCCTCCCGGGCCAAAAACATTCAGTACTTC; cdr3_aa: CASSPSRAKNIQYF
clone_size: -; j_call: TRBJ2-1; d_call: TRBD2; v_call: TRBV3-1/TRBV3-2; cdr3_nt: TGTGCCAGCAGCCTCGGGACTAGCGGTTCAGTATACAATGAGCAGTTCTTC; cdr3_aa: CASSLGTSGSVYNEQFF
clone_size: -; j_call: TRBJ1-1; d_call: -; v_call: TRBV10-1; cdr3_nt: TGCGTAGTAAGGGGGAACACTGAAGCTTTCTTT; cdr3_aa: CVVRGNTEAFF
clone_size: once; j_call: TRBJ2-1; d_call: -; v_call: TRBV7-3; cdr3_nt: TGTGCCAGCAGCGCCCGGACATACTCCTCCTACAATGAGCAGTTCTTC; cdr3_aa: CASSARTYSSYNEQFF
clone_size: -; j_call: TRBJ2-5; d_call: TRBD2; v_call: TRBV29-1; cdr3_nt: TGCAGCGTTGAAGGGGGGCGGCTAGCGGGGATCCTTCTTCAAGAGACCCAGTACTTC; cdr3_aa: CSVEGGRLAGILLQETQYF
clone_size: few; j_call: TRBJ1-4; d_call: -; v_call: TRBV5-5; cdr3_nt: TGTGCCAGCTGGGGGCCTGATGAAAAACTGTTTTTT; cdr3_aa: CASWGPDEKLFF
clone_size: once; j_call: TRBJ1-3; d_call: -; v_call: TRBV4-1; cdr3_nt: TGCGCCAGCAGCCACAAAGGACAGTTTGGAAACACCATATATTTT; cdr3_aa: CASSHKGQFGNTIYF
clone_size: -; j_call: TRBJ2-3; d_call: -; v_call: TRBV11-2; cdr3_nt: TGTGCCAGCAGCTTCACAGGGGGGGCAGATACGCAGTATTTT; cdr3_aa: CASSFTGGADTQYF
clone_size: -; j_call: TRBJ1-6; d_call: -; v_call: TRBV5-1; cdr3_nt: TGCGCCAGCAGTTTCCGGGATGGGTATAATTCACCCCTCCACTTT; cdr3_aa: CASSFRDGYNSPLHF
clone_size: -; j_call: TRBJ2-3; d_call: TRBD2; v_call: TRBV2; cdr3_nt: TGTGCCAGCAGTGGTGCGGGGGGCTCCATGGATACGCAGTATTTT; cdr3_aa: CASSGAGGSMDTQYF
clone_size: few; j_call: TRBJ2-7; d_call: -; v_call: TRBV27; cdr3_nt: TGTGCCAGCAGAGCTCTGAGGGGGAGCTCCTACGAGCAGTACTTC; cdr3_aa: CASRALRGSSYEQYF
clone_size: -; j_call: TRBJ1-2; d_call: TRBD1; v_call: TRBV19; cdr3_nt: TGTGCCAGTAGTATACCGGGACAGGGAAATAATGGCTACACCTTC; cdr3_aa: CASSIPGQGNNGYTF
clone_size: -; j_call: TRBJ1-4; d_call: TRBD1; v_call: TRBV5-6; cdr3_nt: TGTGCCAGCAGCTTTGGACAGGGTGATGAAAAACTGTTTTTT; cdr3_aa: CASSFGQGDEKLFF
clone_size: -; j_call: TRBJ1-5; d_call: -; v_call: TRBV19; cdr3_nt: TGTGCCAGTAGTATCTTCCCCGGAGGCAATCAGCCCCAGCATTTT; cdr3_aa: CASSIFPGGNQPQHF
clone_size: once; j_call: TRBJ2-1; d_call: TRBD1; v_call: TRBV7-9; cdr3_nt: TGTGCCAGCAGCTATGGGGGACAGATAAATGAGCAGTTCTTC; cdr3_aa: CASSYGGQINEQFF
clone_size: -; j_call: TRBJ1-2; d_call: TRBD1; v_call: TRBV4-1; cdr3_nt: TGCGCCAGCAGCCAAGGCGAGGGGGCGGGGGGCTACACCTTC; cdr3_aa: CASSQGEGAGGYTF
clone_size: -; j_call: TRBJ2-3; d_call: TRBD2; v_call: TRBV30; cdr3_nt: TGTGCCTGGAGTTCGTTACTAGCGCCTAGCACAGATACGCAGTATTTT; cdr3_aa: CAWSSLLAPSTDTQYF
clone_size: once; j_call: TRBJ1-2; d_call: TRBD1; v_call: TRBV19; cdr3_nt: TGTGCCAGTAGTTCGACAGGGGGCGCCCCCCATGGCTACACCTTC; cdr3_aa: CASSSTGGAPHGYTF